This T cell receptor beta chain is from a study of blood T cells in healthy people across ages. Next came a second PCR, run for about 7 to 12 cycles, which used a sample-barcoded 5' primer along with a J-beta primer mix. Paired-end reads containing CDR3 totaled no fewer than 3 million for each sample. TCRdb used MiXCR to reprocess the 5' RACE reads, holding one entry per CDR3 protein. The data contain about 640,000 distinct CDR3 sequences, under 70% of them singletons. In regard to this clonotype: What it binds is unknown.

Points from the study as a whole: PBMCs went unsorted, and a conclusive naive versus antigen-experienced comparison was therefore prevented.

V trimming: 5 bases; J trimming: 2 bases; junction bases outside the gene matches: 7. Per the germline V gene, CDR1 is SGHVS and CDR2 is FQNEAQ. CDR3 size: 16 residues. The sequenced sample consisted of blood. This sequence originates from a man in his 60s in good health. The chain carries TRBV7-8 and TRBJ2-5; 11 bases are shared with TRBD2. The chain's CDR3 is CASSKLWTSGQETQYF. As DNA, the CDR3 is TGTGCCAGCAGCAAACTGTGGACTAGCGGGCAAGAGACCCAGTACTTC.